This T cell receptor beta chain stems from a study of blood T cell repertoires in COVID-19 (dated by TCRdb to about 2020). Background for the entire study: Samples covering the acute and convalescent phases of COVID-19 were provided by collaborators in the United States, Italy and Spain. The prospective study material was composed of cDNA or gDNA derived from T cells, B-cell-depleted T cells, or PBMCs. Subjects who had been exposed to COVID-19, were actively infected with it, or had recovered from it provided the deeply sampled blood TCRbeta repertoires that made up the dataset. The repertoires were made available in a free public database intended to serve as a resource for research on the immune response to SARS-CoV-2. The samples were drawn from the first 160 participants of the ongoing ImmuneRACE study and from 1,254 subjects provided by 6 global collaborators. The sample metadata nearly always contained a de-identified subject ID, COVID-19 status, age in years and sex. Where HLA class I and class II types were available, the types were taken from metadata supplied by the sample provider, not from assay-based typing. Paper-wide results and their limitations: The amount of clinical and demographic metadata varied by source and participant and was provided uncurated.

Comments on this clone: The antigen it recognizes is unknown. The record has no base qualities; no much larger clone is one base away.

The immunoSEQ Assay, a bias-controlled multiplex PCR, was used to amplify TCRbeta CDR3 regions from genomic DNA. The study's processing was this. The number of nucleated cells in each sample was estimated from the amplification of reference gene primers within the assay. Sequence reads were collapsed and filtered to measure the absolute abundance of every unique TCRbeta CDR3 rearrangement. For each sample, productive Simpson clonality was calculated by taking the square root of Simpson's diversity index across productive rearrangements. TCRdb re-hosts the immuneACCESS table, in-frame sequences only. Its copies lack some clones; in the studies checked, an unresolved V gene accounts for under half of them, and the cause for the rest is not known. The V and J calls and the clone size are those of that table, but D and trimming were determined from the DNA. This sample holds around 200,000 clones; roughly 88% were observed only once. The ten largest clones add up to 5.6% of the sample.

V was cut back by 1 base and J by 9 bases, leaving a gap of 11 bases between them. The CDR3 measures 13 amino acids from cysteine to phenylalanine. Kept here is only the CDR3 DNA, which spans 39 bases and is read in frame from base 1. CDR1 and CDR2 are drawn from the germline V gene: SGDLS, YYNGEE. In the prospective study, participants were about 18 to 100 years old, resided in under 30 geographic areas of the United States, and were enrolled through a virtual design. In the prospective study, participants were assigned to cohorts based on the clinical history participants reported in a screening survey and a study questionnaire. In the prospective study, mobile phlebotomists collected whole blood, serum and a nasopharyngeal or oropharyngeal swab from each participant. Over a roughly two-month period, participants in the prospective study had the option of providing additional blood draws and questionnaires. Blood samples from the prospective study were shipped frozen or at room temperature prior to DNA extraction.

The source of this sequence is a man in his forties with acute COVID-19. The chain uses TRBV9 and TRBJ2-1; the D gene is possibly TRBD2, with 6 bases matching. Source material: PBMCs or T cells enriched from blood (not recorded which). The CDR3 protein is CASSVINGGEQFF. In nucleotide form, the sequence is TGTGCCAGCAGCGTAATTAACGGGGGTGAGCAGTTCTTC.